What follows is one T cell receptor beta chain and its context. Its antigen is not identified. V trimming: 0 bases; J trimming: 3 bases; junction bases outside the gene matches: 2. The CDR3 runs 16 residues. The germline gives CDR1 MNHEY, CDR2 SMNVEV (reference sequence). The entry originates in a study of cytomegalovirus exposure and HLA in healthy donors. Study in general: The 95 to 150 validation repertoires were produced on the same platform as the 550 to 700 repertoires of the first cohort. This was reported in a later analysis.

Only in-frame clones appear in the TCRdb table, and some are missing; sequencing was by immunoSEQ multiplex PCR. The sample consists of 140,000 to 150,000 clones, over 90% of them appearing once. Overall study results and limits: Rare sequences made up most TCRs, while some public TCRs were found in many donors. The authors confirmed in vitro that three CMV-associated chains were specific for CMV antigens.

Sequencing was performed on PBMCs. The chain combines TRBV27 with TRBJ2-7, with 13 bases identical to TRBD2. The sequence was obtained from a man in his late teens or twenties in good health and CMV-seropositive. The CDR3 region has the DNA TGTGCCAGCAGTTTATCGGGACTAGCGGGAATCTACGAGCAGTACTTC. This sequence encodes CASSLSGLAGIYEQYF.